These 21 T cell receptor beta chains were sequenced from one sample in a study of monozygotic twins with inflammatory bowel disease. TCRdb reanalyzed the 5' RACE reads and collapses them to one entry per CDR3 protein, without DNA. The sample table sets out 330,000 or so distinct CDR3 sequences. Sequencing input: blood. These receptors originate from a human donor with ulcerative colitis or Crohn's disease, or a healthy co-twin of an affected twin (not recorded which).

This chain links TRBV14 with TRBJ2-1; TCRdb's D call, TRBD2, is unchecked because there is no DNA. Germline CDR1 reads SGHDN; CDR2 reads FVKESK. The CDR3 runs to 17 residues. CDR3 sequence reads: CASSPQTGTSQYNEQFF.

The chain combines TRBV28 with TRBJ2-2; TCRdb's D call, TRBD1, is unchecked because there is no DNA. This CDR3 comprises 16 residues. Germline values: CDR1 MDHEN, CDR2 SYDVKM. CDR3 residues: CASSGTGMGATGELFF.

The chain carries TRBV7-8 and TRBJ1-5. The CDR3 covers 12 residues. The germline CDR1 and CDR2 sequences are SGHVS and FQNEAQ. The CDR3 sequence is CASSSPSRPQHF.

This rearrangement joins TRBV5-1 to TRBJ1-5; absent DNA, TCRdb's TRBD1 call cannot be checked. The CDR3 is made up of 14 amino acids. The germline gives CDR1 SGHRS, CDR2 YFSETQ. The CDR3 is CASSLSGGNQPQHF.

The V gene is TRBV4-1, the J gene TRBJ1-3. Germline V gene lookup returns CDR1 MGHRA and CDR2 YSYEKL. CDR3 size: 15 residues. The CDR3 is CASSQDASSGNTIYF.

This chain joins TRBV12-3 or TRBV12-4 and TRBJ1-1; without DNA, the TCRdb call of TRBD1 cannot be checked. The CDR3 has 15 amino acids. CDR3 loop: CASSLVGPGRGEAFF.

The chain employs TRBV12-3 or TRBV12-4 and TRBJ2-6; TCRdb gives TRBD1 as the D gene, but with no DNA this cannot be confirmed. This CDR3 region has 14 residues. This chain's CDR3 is CASSARSGANVLTF.

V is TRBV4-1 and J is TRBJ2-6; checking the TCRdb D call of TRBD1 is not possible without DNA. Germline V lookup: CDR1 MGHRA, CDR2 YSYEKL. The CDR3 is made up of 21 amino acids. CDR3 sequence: CASSPPWVPGQRFSGANVLTF.

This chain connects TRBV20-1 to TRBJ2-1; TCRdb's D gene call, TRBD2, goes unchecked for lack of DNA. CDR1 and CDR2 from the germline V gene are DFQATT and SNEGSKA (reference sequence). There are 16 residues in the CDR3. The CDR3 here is CSAKVASGSSYNEQFF.

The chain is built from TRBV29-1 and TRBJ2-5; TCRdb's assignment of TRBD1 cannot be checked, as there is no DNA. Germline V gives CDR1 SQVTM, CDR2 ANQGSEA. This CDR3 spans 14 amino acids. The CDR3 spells CSVEDAGKRQTQYF.

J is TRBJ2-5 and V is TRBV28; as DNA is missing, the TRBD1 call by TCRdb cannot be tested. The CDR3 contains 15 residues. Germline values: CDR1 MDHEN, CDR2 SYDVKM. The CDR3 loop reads CASSPPTGGTETQYF.

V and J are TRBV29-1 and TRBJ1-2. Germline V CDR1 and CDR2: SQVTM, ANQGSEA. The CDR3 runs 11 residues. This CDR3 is CSVETDLGYTF.

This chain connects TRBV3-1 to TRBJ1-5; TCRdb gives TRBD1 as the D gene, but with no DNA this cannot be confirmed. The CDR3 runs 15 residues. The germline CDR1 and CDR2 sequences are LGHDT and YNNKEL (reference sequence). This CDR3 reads CASSQGSGQGQPQHF. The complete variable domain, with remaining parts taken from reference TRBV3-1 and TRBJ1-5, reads DTAVSQTPKYLVTQMGNDKSIKCEQNLGHDTMYWYKQDSKKFLKIMFSYNNKELIINETVPNRFSPKSPDKAHLNLHINSLELGDSAVYFCASSQGSGQGQPQHFGDGTRLSIL.

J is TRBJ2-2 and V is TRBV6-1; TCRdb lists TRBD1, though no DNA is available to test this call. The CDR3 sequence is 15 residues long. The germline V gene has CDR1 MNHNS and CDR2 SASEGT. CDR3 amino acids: CASSRGHANTGELFF.

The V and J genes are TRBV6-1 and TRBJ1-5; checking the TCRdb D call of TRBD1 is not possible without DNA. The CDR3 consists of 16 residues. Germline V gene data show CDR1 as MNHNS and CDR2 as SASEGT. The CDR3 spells CASSEANQGSNQPQHF.

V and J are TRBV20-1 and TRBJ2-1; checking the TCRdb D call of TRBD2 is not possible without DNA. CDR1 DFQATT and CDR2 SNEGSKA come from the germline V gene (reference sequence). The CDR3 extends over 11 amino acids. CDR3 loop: CSPVGGSKQFF.

CDR3 region: CSARAGGRDTQYF. V gene TRBV20-1 combines with J gene TRBJ2-3; TCRdb proposes TRBD2, but this gene call is untestable without DNA. Germline CDR1 DFQATT, CDR2 SNEGSKA (reference sequence). The CDR3 extends over 13 amino acids.

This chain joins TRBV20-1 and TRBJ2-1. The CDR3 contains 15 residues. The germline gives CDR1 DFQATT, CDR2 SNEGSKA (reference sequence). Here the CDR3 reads CSAPPYYRSYNEQFF.

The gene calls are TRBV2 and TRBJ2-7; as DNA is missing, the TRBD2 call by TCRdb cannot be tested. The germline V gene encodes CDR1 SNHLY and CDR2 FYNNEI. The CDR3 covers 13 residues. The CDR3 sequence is CASRRPGLYEQYF.

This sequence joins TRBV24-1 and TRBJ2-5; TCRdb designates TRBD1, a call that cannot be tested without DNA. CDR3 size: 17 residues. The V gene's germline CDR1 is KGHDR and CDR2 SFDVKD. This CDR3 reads CATSEEGQGLLWETQYF.

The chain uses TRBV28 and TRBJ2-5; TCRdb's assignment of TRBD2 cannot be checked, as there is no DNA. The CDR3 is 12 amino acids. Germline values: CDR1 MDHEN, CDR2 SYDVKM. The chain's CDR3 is CASVTAGETQYF.